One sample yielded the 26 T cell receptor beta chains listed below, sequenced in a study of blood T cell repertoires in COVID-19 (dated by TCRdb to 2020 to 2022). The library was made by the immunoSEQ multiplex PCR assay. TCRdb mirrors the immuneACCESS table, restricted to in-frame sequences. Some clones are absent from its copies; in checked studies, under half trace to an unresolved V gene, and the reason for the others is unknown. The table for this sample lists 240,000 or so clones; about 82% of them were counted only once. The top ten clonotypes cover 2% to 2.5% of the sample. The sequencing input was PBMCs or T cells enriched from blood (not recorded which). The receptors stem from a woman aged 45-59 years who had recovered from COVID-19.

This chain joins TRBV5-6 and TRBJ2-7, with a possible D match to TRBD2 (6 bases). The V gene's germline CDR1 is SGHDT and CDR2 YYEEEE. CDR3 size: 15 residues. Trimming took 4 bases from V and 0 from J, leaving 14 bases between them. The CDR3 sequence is CASSREVVSSYEQYF. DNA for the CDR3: TGTGCCAGCAGCAGGGAGGTCGTTAGCTCCTACGAGCAGTACTTC. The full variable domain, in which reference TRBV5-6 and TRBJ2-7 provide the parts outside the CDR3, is DAGVTQSPTHLIKTRGQQVTLRCSPKSGHDTVSWYQQALGQGPQFIFQYYEEEERQRGNFPDRFSGHQFPNYSSELNVNALLLGDSALYLCASSREVVSSYEQYFGPGTRLTVT.

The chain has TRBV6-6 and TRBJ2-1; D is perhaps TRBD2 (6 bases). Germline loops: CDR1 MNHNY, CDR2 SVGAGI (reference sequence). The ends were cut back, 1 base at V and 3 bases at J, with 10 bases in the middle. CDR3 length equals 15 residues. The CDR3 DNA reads TGTGCCAGCAGTTACTACGGGAGTCTCTACAATGAGCAGTTCTTC. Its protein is CASSYYGSLYNEQFF.

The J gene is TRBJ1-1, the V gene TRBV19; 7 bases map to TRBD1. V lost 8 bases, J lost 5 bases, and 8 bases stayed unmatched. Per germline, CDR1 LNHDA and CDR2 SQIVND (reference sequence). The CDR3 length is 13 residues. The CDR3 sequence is CASSEDRRTEAFF. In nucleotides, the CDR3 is TGTGCCAGTTCTGAGGACAGGAGGACTGAAGCTTTCTTT.

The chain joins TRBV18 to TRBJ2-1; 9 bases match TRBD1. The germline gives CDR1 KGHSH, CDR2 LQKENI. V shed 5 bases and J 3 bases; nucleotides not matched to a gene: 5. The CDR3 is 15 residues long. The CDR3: CASSLGQGIYNEQFF. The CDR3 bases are TGTGCCAGCTCATTGGGACAGGGAATCTACAATGAGCAGTTCTTC.

The CDR3 nucleotides are TGTGCCAGCAGCGCCGGGGACAGGGCCTCTAACTATGGCTACACCTTC. Residues: CASSAGDRASNYGYTF. The chain joins TRBV7-3 to TRBJ1-2; 9 positions match TRBD1. The CDR3 contains 16 residues. The germline V gene encodes CDR1 SGHTA and CDR2 FQGTGA. V was clipped by 5 bases and J by 0 bases; unmatched bases: 7.

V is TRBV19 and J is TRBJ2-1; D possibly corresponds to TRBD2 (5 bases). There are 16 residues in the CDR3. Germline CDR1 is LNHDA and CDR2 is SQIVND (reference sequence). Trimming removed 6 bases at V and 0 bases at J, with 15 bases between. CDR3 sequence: CASSHGWRVSYNEQFF. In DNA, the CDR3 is TGTGCCAGTAGCCACGGCTGGCGGGTCTCCTACAATGAGCAGTTCTTC.

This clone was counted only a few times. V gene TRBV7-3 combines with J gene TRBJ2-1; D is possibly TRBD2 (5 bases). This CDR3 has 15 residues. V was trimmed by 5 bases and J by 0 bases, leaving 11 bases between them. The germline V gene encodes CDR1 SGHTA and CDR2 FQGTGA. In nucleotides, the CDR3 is TGTGCCAGCAGCCCCACTAGGAGCTCCTACAATGAGCAGTTCTTC. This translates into CASSPTRSSYNEQFF.

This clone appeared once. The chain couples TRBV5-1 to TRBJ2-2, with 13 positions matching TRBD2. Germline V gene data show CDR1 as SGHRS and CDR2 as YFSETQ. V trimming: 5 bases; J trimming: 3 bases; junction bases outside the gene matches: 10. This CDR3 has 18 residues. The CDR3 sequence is CASRGLAGPPADTGELFF. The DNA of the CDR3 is TGCGCCAGCAGGGGACTAGCGGGACCTCCTGCCGACACCGGGGAGCTGTTTTTT.

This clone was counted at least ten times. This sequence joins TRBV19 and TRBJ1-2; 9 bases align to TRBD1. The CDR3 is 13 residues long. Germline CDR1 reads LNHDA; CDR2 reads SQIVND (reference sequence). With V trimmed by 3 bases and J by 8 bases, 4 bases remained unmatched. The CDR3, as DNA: TGTGCCAGTAGTATTGAAACAGGGGGCGGCTACACCTTC. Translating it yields CASSIETGGGYTF.

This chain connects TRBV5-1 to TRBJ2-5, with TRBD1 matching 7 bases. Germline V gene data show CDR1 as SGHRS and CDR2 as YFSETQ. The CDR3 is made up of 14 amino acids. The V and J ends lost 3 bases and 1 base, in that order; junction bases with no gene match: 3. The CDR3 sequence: CASSSGQLQETQYF. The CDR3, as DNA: TGCGCCAGCAGCTCGGGACAGCTCCAAGAGACCCAGTACTTC.

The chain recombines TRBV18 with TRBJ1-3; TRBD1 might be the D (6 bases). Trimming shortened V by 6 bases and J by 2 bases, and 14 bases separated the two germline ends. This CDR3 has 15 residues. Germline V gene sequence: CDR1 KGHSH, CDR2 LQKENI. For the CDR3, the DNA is TGTGCCAGCTCTCTGGACAGCGAGCCTGGAAACACCATATATTTT. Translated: CASSLDSEPGNTIYF.

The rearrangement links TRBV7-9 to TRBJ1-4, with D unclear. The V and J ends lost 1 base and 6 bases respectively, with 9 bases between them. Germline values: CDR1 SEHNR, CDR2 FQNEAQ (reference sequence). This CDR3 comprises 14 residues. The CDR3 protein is CASSLGRTDEKLFF. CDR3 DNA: TGTGCCAGCAGCTTAGGACGGACTGATGAAAAACTGTTTTTT.

CDR3 nucleotides: TGCGCCAGCAGCCAAGCCGGGACAGGCCCCTACGAGCAGTACTTC. Protein product: CASSQAGTGPYEQYF. The J gene is TRBJ2-7, the V gene TRBV4-3, with 8 bases identical to TRBD1. Germline values: CDR1 LGHNA, CDR2 YSLEER. The V segment lost 1 base and the J segment 2 bases; nucleotides outside the gene matches: 4. This CDR3 comprises 15 residues.

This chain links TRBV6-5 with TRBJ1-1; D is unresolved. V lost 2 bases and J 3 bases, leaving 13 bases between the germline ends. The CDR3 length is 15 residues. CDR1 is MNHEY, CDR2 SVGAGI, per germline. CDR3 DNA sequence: TGTGCCAGCAGTTACGCGCGAGGACTACACACTGAAGCTTTCTTT. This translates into CASSYARGLHTEAFF.

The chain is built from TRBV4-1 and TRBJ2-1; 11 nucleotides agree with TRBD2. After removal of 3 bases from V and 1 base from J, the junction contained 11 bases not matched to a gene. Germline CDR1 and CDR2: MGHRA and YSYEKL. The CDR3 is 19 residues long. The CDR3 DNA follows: TGCGCCAGCAGCCAGTATTATAGCGGGAGGGCCAGGTCCTACAATGAGCAGTTCTTC. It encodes CASSQYYSGRARSYNEQFF.

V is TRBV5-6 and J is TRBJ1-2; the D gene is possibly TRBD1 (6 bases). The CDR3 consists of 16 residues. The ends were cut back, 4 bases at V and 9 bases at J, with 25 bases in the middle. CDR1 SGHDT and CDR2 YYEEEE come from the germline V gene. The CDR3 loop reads CASSHIFRGRIGSYTF. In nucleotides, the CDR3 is TGTGCCAGCAGCCACATATTCAGGGGCAGGATTGGCAGCTACACCTTC.

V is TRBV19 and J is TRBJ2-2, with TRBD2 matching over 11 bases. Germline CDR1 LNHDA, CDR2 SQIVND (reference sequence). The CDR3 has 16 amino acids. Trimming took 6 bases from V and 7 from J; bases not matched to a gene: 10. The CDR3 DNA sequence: TGTGCCAGTAGAGATAGCGGGAGGGCCAAGGGCGGGGAGCTGTTTTTT. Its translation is CASRDSGRAKGGELFF.

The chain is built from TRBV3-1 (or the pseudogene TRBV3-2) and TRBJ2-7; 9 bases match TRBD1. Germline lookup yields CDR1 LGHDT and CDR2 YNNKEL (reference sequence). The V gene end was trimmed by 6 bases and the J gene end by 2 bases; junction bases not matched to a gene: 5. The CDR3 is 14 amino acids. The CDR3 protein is CASSRTGDTYEQYF. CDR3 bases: TGTGCCAGCAGTAGGACAGGGGACACCTACGAGCAGTACTTC.

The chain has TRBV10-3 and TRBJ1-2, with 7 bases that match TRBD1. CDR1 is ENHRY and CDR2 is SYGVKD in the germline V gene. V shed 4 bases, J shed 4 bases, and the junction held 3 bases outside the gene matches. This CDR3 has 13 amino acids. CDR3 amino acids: CAISAQGSYGYTF. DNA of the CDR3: TGTGCCATCAGTGCACAGGGGAGCTATGGCTACACCTTC.

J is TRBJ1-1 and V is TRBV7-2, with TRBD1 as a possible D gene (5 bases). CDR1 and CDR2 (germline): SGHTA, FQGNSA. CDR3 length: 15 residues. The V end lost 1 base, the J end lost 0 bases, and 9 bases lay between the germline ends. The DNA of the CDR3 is TGTGCCAGCAGCTTAGACCCAGGGTTGAACACTGAAGCTTTCTTT. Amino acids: CASSLDPGLNTEAFF.

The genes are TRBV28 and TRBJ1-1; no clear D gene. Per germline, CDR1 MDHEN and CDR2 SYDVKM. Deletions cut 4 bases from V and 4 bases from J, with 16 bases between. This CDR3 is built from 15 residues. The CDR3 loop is CASSWLVGSSTEAFF. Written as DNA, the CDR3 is TGTGCCAGCAGTTGGTTAGTCGGGTCATCCACTGAAGCTTTCTTT.

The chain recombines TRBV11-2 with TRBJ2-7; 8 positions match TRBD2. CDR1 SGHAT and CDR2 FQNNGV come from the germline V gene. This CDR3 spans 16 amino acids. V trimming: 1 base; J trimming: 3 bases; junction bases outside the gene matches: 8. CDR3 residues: CASSLVKTSVFYEQYF. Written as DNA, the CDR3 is TGTGCCAGCAGCTTAGTCAAGACTAGCGTATTCTACGAGCAGTACTTC. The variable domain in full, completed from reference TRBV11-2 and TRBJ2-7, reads EAGVAQSPRYKIIEKRQSVAFWCNPISGHATLYWYQQILGQGPKLLIQFQNNGVVDDSQLPKDRFSAERLKGVDSTLKIQPAKLEDSAVYLCASSLVKTSVFYEQYFGPGTRLTVT.

The CDR3 region is CASSVGDRGYRKLFF. CDR3 in DNA: TGTGCCAGTAGTGTCGGGGACAGGGGGTATCGAAAACTGTTTTTT. V and J are TRBV19 and TRBJ1-4; 11 bases match TRBD1. There are 15 residues in the CDR3. The germline V gene has CDR1 LNHDA and CDR2 SQIVND (reference sequence). The V gene end was trimmed by 5 bases and the J gene end by 10 bases; junction bases not matched to a gene: 9.

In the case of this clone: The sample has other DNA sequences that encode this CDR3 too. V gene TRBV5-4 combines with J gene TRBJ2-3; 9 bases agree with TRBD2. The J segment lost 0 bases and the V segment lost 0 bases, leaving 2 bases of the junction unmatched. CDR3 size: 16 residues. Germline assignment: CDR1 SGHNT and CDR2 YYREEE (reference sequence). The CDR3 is CASSLGLAVSTDTQYF. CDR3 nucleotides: TGTGCCAGCAGCTTGGGACTAGCGGTGAGCACAGATACGCAGTATTTT.

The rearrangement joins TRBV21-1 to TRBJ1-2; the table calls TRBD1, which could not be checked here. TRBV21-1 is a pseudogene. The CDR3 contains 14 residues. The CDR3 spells CASSNYTGKGGYTF. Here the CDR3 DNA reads TGTGCCAGCAGCAATTACACAGGGAAGGGAGGCTACACCTTC.

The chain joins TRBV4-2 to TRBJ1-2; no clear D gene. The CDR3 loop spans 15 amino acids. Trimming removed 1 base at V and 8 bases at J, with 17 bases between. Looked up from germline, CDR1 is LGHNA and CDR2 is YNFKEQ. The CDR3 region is CASSQVRTVSSGYTF. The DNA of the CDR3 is TGTGCCAGCAGCCAAGTAAGAACAGTCTCCTCGGGCTACACCTTC.